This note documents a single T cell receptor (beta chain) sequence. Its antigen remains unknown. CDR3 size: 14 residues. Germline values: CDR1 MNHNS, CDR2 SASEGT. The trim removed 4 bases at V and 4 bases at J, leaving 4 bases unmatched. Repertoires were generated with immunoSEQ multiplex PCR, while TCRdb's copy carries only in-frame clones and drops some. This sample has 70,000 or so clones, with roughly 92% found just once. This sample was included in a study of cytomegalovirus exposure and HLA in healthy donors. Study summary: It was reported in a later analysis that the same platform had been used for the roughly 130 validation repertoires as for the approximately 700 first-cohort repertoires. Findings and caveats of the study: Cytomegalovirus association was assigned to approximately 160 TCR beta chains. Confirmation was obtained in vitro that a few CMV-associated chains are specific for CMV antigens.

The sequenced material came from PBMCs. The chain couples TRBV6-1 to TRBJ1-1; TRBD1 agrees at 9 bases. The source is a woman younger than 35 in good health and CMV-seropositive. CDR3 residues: CASSGTGVGTEAFF. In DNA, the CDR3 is TGTGCCAGCAGTGGGACAGGGGTTGGCACTGAAGCTTTCTTT.